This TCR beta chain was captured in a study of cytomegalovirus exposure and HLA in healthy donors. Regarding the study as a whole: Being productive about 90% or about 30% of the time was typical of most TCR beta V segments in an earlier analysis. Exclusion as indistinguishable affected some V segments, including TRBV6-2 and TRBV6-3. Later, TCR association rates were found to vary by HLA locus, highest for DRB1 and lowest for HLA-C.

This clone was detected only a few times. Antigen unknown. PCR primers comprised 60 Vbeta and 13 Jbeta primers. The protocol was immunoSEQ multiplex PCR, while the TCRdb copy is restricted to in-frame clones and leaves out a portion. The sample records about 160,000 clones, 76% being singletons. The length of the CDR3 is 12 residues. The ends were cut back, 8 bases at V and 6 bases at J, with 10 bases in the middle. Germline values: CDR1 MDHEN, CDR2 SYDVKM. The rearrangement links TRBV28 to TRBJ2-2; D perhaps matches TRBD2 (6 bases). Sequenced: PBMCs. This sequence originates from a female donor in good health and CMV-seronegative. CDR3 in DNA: TGTGCCAGCGGGGGGTATCCCGGGGAGCTGTTTTTT. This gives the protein CASGGYPGELFF.